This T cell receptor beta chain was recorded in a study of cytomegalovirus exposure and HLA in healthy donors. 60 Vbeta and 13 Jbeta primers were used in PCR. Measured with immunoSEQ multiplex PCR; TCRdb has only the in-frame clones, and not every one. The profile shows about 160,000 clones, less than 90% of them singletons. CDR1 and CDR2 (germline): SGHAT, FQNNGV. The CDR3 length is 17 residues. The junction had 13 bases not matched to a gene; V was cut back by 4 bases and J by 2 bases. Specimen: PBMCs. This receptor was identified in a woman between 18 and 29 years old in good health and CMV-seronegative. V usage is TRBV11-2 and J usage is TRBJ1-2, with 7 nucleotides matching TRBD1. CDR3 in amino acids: CASSSPSQGGSNYGYTF. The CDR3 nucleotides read TGTGCCAGCAGCTCCCCGAGTCAGGGGGGATCCAACTATGGCTACACCTTC.